The 7 T cell receptor beta chains in this list originate from one sample, sequenced in a study of T-cell reconstitution after alpha-beta-depleted transplantation in children. The TCRbeta library incorporated unique molecular identifiers. TCRdb reprocessed the PCR reads with MiXCR, giving one entry per CDR3 protein. The sample consists of about 300,000 distinct CDR3 sequences, about 9.5% of them appearing once. The material sequenced was PBMCs, taken before TCRalphabeta/CD19-depleted stem cell transplant. All receptors derive from a boy in the first two years of life with acute myeloid leukemia, due to receive a stem cell transplant.

This clonotype appeared many times. The rearrangement links TRBV7-9 to TRBJ1-2; D is unclear. V lost 5 bases and J lost 4, with 8 bases in between. The germline V gene has CDR1 SEHNR and CDR2 FQNEAQ (reference sequence). CDR3 length: 12 amino acids. The CDR3 nucleotides are TGTGCCAGCAGCGTCCAGCCCTATGGCTACACCTTC. It codes for CASSVQPYGYTF. Filled out from reference TRBV7-9 and TRBJ1-2, the complete variable domain reads DTGVSQNPRHKITKRGQNVTFRCDPISEHNRLYWYRQTLGQGPEFLTYFQNEAQLEKSRLLSDRFSAERPKGSFSTLEIQRTEQGDSAMYLCASSVQPYGYTFGSGTRLTVV.

At least ten counts were recorded for this clonotype. This chain uses TRBV10-2 with TRBJ2-7; D is possibly TRBD2 (5 bases). This CDR3 contains 13 residues. With 6 bases removed from V and 0 bases from J, the gap between germline ends came to 9 bases. In germline, CDR1 is WSHSY, CDR2 SAAADI. CDR3 in amino acids: CASRLESSYEQYF. CDR3 nucleotides: TGCGCCAGCAGACTAGAGAGCTCCTACGAGCAGTACTTC.

This clonotype was counted at least ten times. The chain uses TRBV5-1 and TRBJ2-7; 10 nucleotides align to TRBD1. V shed 4 bases and J 3 bases; nucleotides not matched to a gene: 10. The CDR3 runs to 16 residues. Germline V CDR1 and CDR2: SGHRS, YFSETQ. CDR3 amino acids: CASSLPMDRGDYEQYF. Here the CDR3 DNA reads TGCGCCAGCAGCCTCCCGATGGACAGGGGGGACTACGAGCAGTACTTC.

This clonotype appeared many times. The V call is TRBV9, the J call TRBJ2-1, with 13 positions matching TRBD2. In germline, CDR1 is SGDLS, CDR2 YYNGEE. This CDR3 contains 19 residues. J was trimmed by 3 bases and V by 0 bases; bases with no gene match: 9. CDR3 sequence: CASSVGTSGRNRGYNEQFF. The CDR3 coding sequence is TGTGCCAGCAGCGTAGGGACTAGCGGGAGAAACCGTGGCTACAATGAGCAGTTCTTC.

V and J are TRBV29-1 and TRBJ1-2, with D tentatively TRBD1 (5 bases). This CDR3 is 12 amino acids long. Trimming pared 5 bases from V and 1 base from J, leaving 8 bases between. CDR1 is SQVTM, CDR2 ANQGSEA, per germline. The CDR3 loop reads CSVIDSNYGYTF. The CDR3, as DNA: TGCAGCGTTATCGACAGTAACTATGGCTACACCTTC.

This clonotype was observed at least ten times. This chain connects TRBV29-1 to TRBJ2-7; 10 bases are a match to TRBD1. V gave up 4 bases and J gave up 5 bases; unmatched junction bases: 5. This CDR3 spans 13 amino acids. Germline values: CDR1 SQVTM, CDR2 ANQGSEA. The CDR3, as DNA: TGCAGCGTTGGCTGGACAGGGGGGAACGAGCAGTACTTC. It specifies CSVGWTGGNEQYF.

This clonotype showed up many times. The chain links TRBV4-2 to TRBJ2-2; 7 nucleotides agree with TRBD2. In germline, CDR1 is LGHNA, CDR2 YNFKEQ. The CDR3 is 16 amino acids. V trimming: 1 base; J trimming: 4 bases; junction bases outside the gene matches: 6. CDR3 protein: CASSQAGGGTTGELFF. The CDR3 nucleotides read TGTGCCAGCAGCCAAGCGGGGGGAGGGACCACCGGGGAGCTGTTTTTT.